The present entry profiles one T cell receptor beta chain with its context. The antigen this receptor binds is unknown. The record has no base qualities; no much larger clone is one base away. This entry belongs to a study of blood T cell repertoires in COVID-19 (dated by TCRdb to the early 2020s). As for the study more broadly: The collaborator samples originated in the United States, Italy and Spain and spanned the acute and convalescent phases of COVID-19. The prospective study material was composed of cDNA or gDNA derived from T cells, B-cell-depleted T cells, or PBMCs. Deeply sampled blood TCRbeta repertoires from subjects exposed to, actively infected with, or recovered from COVID-19 were included in the dataset. The repertoires were released in a freely available public database intended as a resource for research on the immune response to SARS-CoV-2. The samples were drawn from two sources: the first 160 participants of the ongoing ImmuneRACE study, and approximately 1,300 subjects contributed by 6 global collaborators. Nearly every sample came with metadata listing a de-identified subject ID, COVID-19 status, age in years and sex. Where available, HLA class I and class II types were taken from metadata supplied by the sample provider and were not determined by assay-based typing.

TCRbeta CDR3 regions were amplified from genomic DNA using the immunoSEQ Assay, a bias-controlled multiplex PCR. As for how the authors treated the data: Within the assay, amplification of reference gene primers was used to estimate how many nucleated cells each sample contained. To quantify the absolute abundance of each unique TCRbeta CDR3 rearrangement, sequence reads were collapsed and filtered. Productive Simpson clonality was computed per sample as the square root of Simpson's diversity index over productive rearrangements. In its TCRdb copy, this immuneACCESS table keeps in-frame sequences only and misses some clones. Where compared with another copy, unresolved V genes explain less than half of these, and the others have no known cause. Clone size and V and J calls were adopted from that table, with D and trimming inferred from the DNA. This sample is represented by over 200,000 clones; roughly 89% of them were singletons. Of the sample, approximately 6.2% is held by the ten largest clones.

Including the terminal cysteine and phenylalanine, the CDR3 comprises 14 residues. The read is trimmed to its CDR3 DNA, 42 bases read in frame from base 1. The germline V gene gives CDR1 as SGHTA and CDR2 as FQGNSA. The V end loses 0 bases and the J end loses 10 bases, and a stretch of 12 bases separates them. Broader findings and caveats from the paper: Clinical and demographic metadata were provided uncurated, with the amount varying by source and participant.

Another Seattle source contributed samples from volunteer blood donors who had recovered from COVID-19. The collaborating institutions used their own protocols to collect whole blood in K2EDTA tubes. For TCRbeta analysis, collaborators shipped samples in one of three forms: frozen whole blood, isolated PBMCs, or DNA extracted from either of those sample types. Sequenced material: peripheral blood. The chain links TRBV7-2 with TRBJ1-4, and the D gene may be TRBD1, 5 bases matching. This TCR was recovered from a man between 60 and 75 years old who had recovered from COVID-19. Here is the DNA: TGTGCCAGCAGCTTAGCAGGGCCTCAGGGAAAACTGTTTTTT. It translates as CASSLAGPQGKLFF.